The T cell receptor beta chain described here comes from a study of cytomegalovirus exposure and HLA in healthy donors. This CDR3 contains 15 residues. Germline CDR1 reads SEHNR; CDR2 reads FQNEAQ (reference sequence). The trim removed 1 base at V and 5 bases at J, leaving 7 bases unmatched. Primers: 60 Vbeta forward and 13 Jbeta reverse. Data came from immunoSEQ multiplex PCR; TCRdb stores just in-frame clones and leaves some out. The table shows some 70,000 clones, with 55% to 65% occurring only once. Comment on this clone: The antigen remains undetermined.

Findings of the study overall: A later analysis found that most CMV-associated TCR beta chains appeared HLA-restricted. In a later analysis, TCR beta V- and J-gene trimming showed a link to a missense DCLRE1C variant. Researchers reported in a later analysis that common viral pathogens appeared linked to several top clusters.

V gene TRBV7-9 combines with J gene TRBJ2-5, with 7 bases that match TRBD2. The sequenced sample consisted of PBMCs. The origin of this receptor is a woman aged 50 to 60 in good health and CMV-seronegative. The CDR3 is CASSLGRELAETQYF. DNA for the CDR3: TGTGCCAGCAGCTTAGGGCGGGAGTTGGCTGAGACCCAGTACTTC.